This T cell receptor (beta chain) was obtained from a study of T cells in Graves' hyperthyroidism and ophthalmopathy. Patients were excluded because of uncontrolled infection, other autoimmune disease, pregnancy or lactation. TCR beta CDR3 regions were amplified from RNA. The study used the HTBI primer set for a first-round RT-PCR of the TCR CDR3. TCRdb analysed the multiplex PCR reads with MiXCR anew, one entry per CDR3 protein. Among roughly 330,000 distinct CDR3 sequences listed, roughly 15% were seen once. This clonotype was seen more than once but under ten times. Its specificity is unknown. General study findings and limits: Blood also held most thyroid clonotypes expanded beyond 0.001. From stable hyperthyroidism, ophthalmopathy was separated by a 13 V-J model.

V was cut by 2 bases and J by 3 bases, with 4 bases left in between. CDR3 length: 12 residues. The germline V gene has CDR1 SQVTM and CDR2 ANQGSEA. Sample: blood. The chain combines TRBV29-1 with TRBJ2-2; D ambiguous. This TCR came from a man aged 25-40 years with Graves' hyperthyroidism. CDR3 sequence reads: CSVETDTGELFF. The CDR3 DNA sequence: TGCAGCGTTGAAACAGACACCGGGGAGCTGTTTTTT.